The clone carrying this TCR beta chain was seen at least ten times. The target antigen is unknown. The time point was: patch test 1, 2 weeks after DPC sensitization. Treatment given: therapeutic diphenylcyclopropenone sensitization with weekly scalp DPC. Trimming removed 2 bases from V and 10 bases from J, with 14 bases in between. Germline CDR1 is SGHTA and CDR2 is FQGNSA. The CDR3 extends over 13 amino acids. The sample originates from a study of human T cells and chemical hapten exposure. General study results and limits: Expanded TCR sets contained significantly more large CDR3 similarity clusters than controls. With patch test score, the counts of PT1 expanded TCRs showed a positive correlation.

In the authors' methods: A typical sample had approximately 93,000 TCRs, with roughly 20,000 to 700,000 overall. TCRdb called the RACE reads again in MiXCR, with one record for every CDR3 protein. V and J calls and clone size were set by TCRdb, not the authors. The table shows about 380,000 distinct CDR3 sequences, with around 4.8% occurring only once. Sequenced material: whole blood, taken in connection with sensitization to the hapten diphenylcyclopropenone (DPC). This TCR was recovered from a woman aged 45-65 years with alopecia areata. Some clones in this sample may be carry-over from other donors' samples. The J gene is TRBJ1-1, the V gene TRBV7-2; D perhaps matches TRBD1 (6 bases). In DNA form, the CDR3 reads TGTGCCAGCAGCTTAAGGCCAGGGGATTTAGCTTTCTTT. Translation gives CASSLRPGDLAFF.